This is a list of T cell receptor beta chains from one sample in a study of identical twins. TCRdb reanalysed the 5' RACE reads using MiXCR and keeps one entry per CDR3 protein. The sample shows more than 350,000 distinct CDR3 sequences, around 9% of them seen only once. The specimen was naive T cells sorted from blood. These receptors were taken from a woman aged 50 to 60 in good health. The CDR3 runs from the conserved cysteine through the conserved F or W. A D gene is named only where the DNA matches it firmly. Rows may omit the clone size; those that give it use once, few, many or a size class.

J: TRBJ2-5; V: TRBV7-9; size: NA; D: NA; CDR3: CASSLEVGGTQYF; DNA: TGTGCCAGCAGCTTAGAAGTTGGTGGGACCCAGTACTTC
J: TRBJ2-7; V: TRBV5-6; size: few; D: TRBD1; CDR3: CASSLGSNRGADF; DNA: TGTGCCAGCAGCTTGGGGTCCAACAGGGGCGCGGACTTC
J: TRBJ2-3; V: TRBV2; size: NA; D: NA; CDR3: CASTRGGSTDTQYF; DNA: TGTGCCAGCACCCGGGGCGGTAGCACAGATACGCAGTATTTT
J: TRBJ1-1; V: TRBV5-6; size: few; D: NA; CDR3: CASSSGWALTEAFF; DNA: TGTGCCAGCAGCTCGGGGTGGGCCCTCACTGAAGCTTTCTTT
J: TRBJ2-6; V: TRBV10-3; size: many; D: TRBD1; CDR3: CAITWTGGASGANVLTF; DNA: TGTGCCATCACCTGGACAGGGGGCGCATCTGGGGCCAACGTCCTGACTTTC
J: TRBJ1-1; V: TRBV5-1; size: NA; D: TRBD1; CDR3: CASSFVPGGNTEAFF; DNA: TGCGCCAGCAGCTTCGTGCCAGGGGGGAACACTGAAGCTTTCTTT
J: TRBJ2-1; V: TRBV4-1; size: few; D: NA; CDR3: CASSQERDNEQFF; DNA: TGCGCCAGCAGCCAAGAAAGGGACAATGAGCAGTTCTTC
J: TRBJ2-2; V: TRBV12-3/TRBV12-4; size: few; D: TRBD1; CDR3: CASSPQGQMNTGELFF; DNA: TGTGCCAGCAGTCCTCAGGGACAGATGAACACCGGGGAGCTGTTTTTT
J: TRBJ1-1; V: TRBV9; size: few; D: NA; CDR3: CASSVAGGTPLNAEAFF; DNA: TGTGCCAGCAGCGTAGCTGGAGGGACGCCTTTGAATGCTGAAGCTTTCTTT
J: TRBJ2-1; V: TRBV18; size: NA; D: NA; CDR3: CASSPEAGQSYNEQFF; DNA: TGTGCCAGCTCACCAGAAGCGGGTCAATCCTACAATGAGCAGTTCTTC
J: TRBJ1-1; V: TRBV4-1; size: NA; D: TRBD1; CDR3: CASSQTRDSEAFF; DNA: TGCGCCAGCAGCCAAACCCGGGACAGCGAAGCTTTCTTT
J: TRBJ1-4; V: TRBV2; size: NA; D: NA; CDR3: CASSYDYNEKLFF; DNA: TGTGCCAGCAGTTATGACTATAATGAAAAACTGTTTTTT
J: TRBJ2-5; V: TRBV6-5; size: NA; D: TRBD1; CDR3: CASSLTGGGETQYF; DNA: TGTGCCAGCAGCCTGACAGGGGGCGGGGAGACCCAGTACTTC
J: TRBJ2-6; V: TRBV12-3/TRBV12-4; size: NA; D: NA; CDR3: CASSLRGTVFSGANVLTF; DNA: TGTGCCAGCAGTTTACGGGGGACTGTTTTCAGTGGGGCCAACGTCCTGACTTTC
J: TRBJ2-4; V: TRBV5-6; size: few; D: NA; CDR3: CASSLGLPRPKNIQYF; DNA: TGTGCCAGCAGCTTGGGACTGCCACGTCCCAAAAACATTCAGTACTTC
J: TRBJ2-2; V: TRBV10-3; size: few; D: NA; CDR3: CAIRQGTNTGELFF; DNA: TGTGCCATCAGACAGGGAACGAACACCGGGGAGCTGTTTTTT
J: TRBJ2-1; V: TRBV19; size: NA; D: NA; CDR3: CASSIDLASGAYNEQFF; DNA: TGTGCCAGTAGTATAGATCTGGCGAGCGGCGCTTACAATGAGCAGTTCTTC